The 13 T cell receptor beta chains presented below share a single source sample, sequenced in a study of OX40 agonist ivuxolimab in advanced cancers. This table comes from immunoSEQ multiplex PCR, and its TCRdb copy is limited to in-frame clones, with some not included. The table includes 80,000 or so clones, more than 85% detected once. The starting material was CD4+ or CD8+ T cells sorted from blood, obtained in a trial of the OX40 agonist ivuxolimab. These receptors originate from an adult with an advanced solid tumor such as melanoma, head and neck, liver or kidney cancer.

The CDR3 region has the DNA TGTGCCACCAGCAGAGATCGGCTGTACACTGAAGCTTTCTTT. This translates into CATSRDRLYTEAFF. V and J are TRBV15 and TRBJ1-1; D unresolved. From germline, CDR1 is LNHNV and CDR2 YYDKDF (reference sequence). CDR3 size: 14 residues. Trimming pared 0 bases from V and 3 bases from J, leaving 8 bases between.

The chain links TRBV29-1 to TRBJ2-7; a weak D match, TRBD1 (6 bases). The germline V gene has CDR1 SQVTM and CDR2 ANQGSEA. Trimming stripped 2 bases from V and 9 bases from J, with 29 bases between. The CDR3 totals 17 residues. The CDR3 spells CSVEWLGQGSGDEVQYF. CDR3 nucleotide sequence: TGCAGCGTTGAATGGCTAGGCCAGGGATCAGGGGATGAGGTGCAGTACTTC.

V and J are TRBV7-6 and TRBJ2-3, with TRBD2 identical over 11 bases. The germline V gene encodes CDR1 SGHVS and CDR2 FNYEAQ. This CDR3 has 19 residues. The V gene end was trimmed by 1 base and the J gene end by 0 bases; junction bases not matched to a gene: 9. This chain's CDR3 is CASSLEASGGFPSTDTQYF. DNA of the CDR3: TGTGCCAGCAGCTTAGAGGCTAGCGGGGGGTTTCCCAGCACAGATACGCAGTATTTT.

With respect to this clone: One junction end disagrees with the germline gene, perhaps due to a read error. The same CDR3 arises from other DNA sequences in this sample as well. The J gene is TRBJ2-7, the V gene TRBV29-1; tentative D call: TRBD1 (5 bases). This CDR3 spans 12 amino acids. The germline V gene encodes CDR1 SQVTM and CDR2 ANQGSEA. The CDR3 region has the DNA TGCAGCGTCGAAGGGGTGTCCTACGAGCAGTACTTC. The encoded protein is CSVEGVSYEQYF.

The rearrangement uses TRBV7-7 and TRBJ1-3; TRBD1 aligns across 11 bases. The CDR3 is 17 residues long. The germline CDR1 and CDR2 sequences are SSHAT and FNYEAQ (reference sequence). Trimming took 2 bases from V and 1 from J; bases not matched to a gene: 4. In DNA, the CDR3 is TGTGCCAGCAGCTTAAGGACAGGGGGCGATTCTGGAAACACCATATATTTT. It is translated as CASSLRTGGDSGNTIYF.

V and J are TRBV5-6 and TRBJ1-1; tentative D call: TRBD1 (5 bases). Germline V gene sequence: CDR1 SGHDT, CDR2 YYEEEE. CDR3 length: 17 amino acids. The V end was cut by 7 bases, the J end by 0 bases, with 22 bases between. DNA for the CDR3: TGTGCCAGCTCACTTAACCGACTGGGGGAGGTGAACACTGAAGCTTTCTTT. Its protein is CASSLNRLGEVNTEAFF.

The count of this clone is one. The gene calls are TRBV7-2 and TRBJ1-1; tentatively, D is TRBD1 (5 bases). The CDR3 covers 13 residues. Germline V CDR1 and CDR2: SGHTA, FQGNSA. Trimming took 7 bases from V and 6 from J, leaving 15 bases between them. CDR3 in amino acids: CASTPGRVPEAFF. CDR3 sequence (DNA): TGTGCCAGCACTCCGGGACGCGTGCCTGAAGCTTTCTTT.

V is TRBV9 and J is TRBJ1-4, with a weak D call TRBD1 (6 bases). Trimming pared 1 base from V and 3 bases from J, leaving 7 bases between. This CDR3 has 14 amino acids. Germline loops: CDR1 SGDLS, CDR2 YYNGEE. CDR3 coding DNA: TGTGCCAGCAGCGTACAGGGGTCTAATGAAAAACTGTTTTTT. Protein sequence: CASSVQGSNEKLFF.

The V and J genes are TRBV18 and TRBJ1-4; no clear D. This CDR3 region has 12 residues. From germline, CDR1 is KGHSH and CDR2 LQKENI. With 0 bases removed from V and 8 bases from J, the gap between germline ends came to 4 bases. This CDR3 is CASSPPGEKLFF. The CDR3 DNA follows: TGTGCCAGCTCACCACCGGGAGAAAAACTGTTTTTT.

The chain employs TRBV14 and TRBJ2-2, with 11 bases fitting TRBD1. V shed 2 bases, J shed 4 bases, and the junction held 12 bases outside the gene matches. In germline, CDR1 is SGHDN, CDR2 FVKESK. The CDR3 loop spans 19 amino acids. This chain's CDR3 is CASSQHTGTGGGSTGELFF. CDR3 DNA sequence: TGTGCCAGCAGCCAACACACCGGGACAGGGGGAGGTAGCACCGGGGAGCTGTTTTTT.

The V and J genes are TRBV9 and TRBJ1-1; D unresolved. This CDR3 has 15 residues. Germline lookup yields CDR1 SGDLS and CDR2 YYNGEE. Trimming stripped 3 bases from V and 4 bases from J, with 16 bases between. CDR3 nucleotides: TGTGCCAGCAGCGCCTACCCTGGAGGAAGCACTGAAGCTTTCTTT. Protein: CASSAYPGGSTEAFF.

The chain carries TRBV10-3 and TRBJ2-7; D is perhaps TRBD1 or TRBD2 (5 bases each). CDR1 and CDR2 (germline): ENHRY, SYGVKD. This CDR3 has 15 amino acids. The V end lost 3 bases, the J end lost 3 bases, and 15 bases lay between the germline ends. The CDR3 region has the DNA TGTGCCATCAGTGAAACCCCCAGGGCGGGCTACGAGCAGTACTTC. It is translated as CAISETPRAGYEQYF.

In nucleotides, the CDR3 is TGTGCCAGCTCAGCAGACTACGAGCAGTACTTC. Translating gives CASSADYEQYF. V is TRBV18 and J is TRBJ2-7; D not resolved. Germline loops: CDR1 KGHSH, CDR2 LQKENI. The ends were cut back, 5 bases at V and 3 bases at J, with 5 bases in the middle. The CDR3 has 11 residues.